The T cell receptor beta chain under discussion was sequenced for a study of type 1 and type 2 diabetes patients. For the study at large: Participants included type 1 and type 2 diabetes patients plus nondiabetic controls.

This clonotype was seen more than once but under ten times. Amplification started from genomic DNA. Multiplex PCR with 30 forward and 13 reverse primers amplified the TCR beta CDR3. TCRdb recomputed calls from the multiplex PCR reads with MiXCR, one row per CDR3 protein. The profile shows under 300,000 distinct CDR3 sequences, roughly 50% of them singletons. Trimming at V came to 5 bases and at J to 0 bases, leaving 15 bases not matched to a gene. The V gene's germline CDR1 is SGHTA and CDR2 FQGTGA. The CDR3 loop spans 19 amino acids. Sequences were obtained from peripheral blood mononuclear cells (PBMCs). The sequence came from a young man with type 2 diabetes. This sequence joins TRBV7-3 and TRBJ1-4; the match to TRBD1 covers 7 bases. DNA of the CDR3: TGTGCCAGCAGCCCGACCGCACCGGGACAGACCTCAACTAATGAAAAACTGTTTTTT. Translated, it gives CASSPTAPGQTSTNEKLFF.